Listed here are 5 T cell receptor beta chains from one sample, sequenced in a study of CD8 T cells in ankylosing spondylitis. TCRdb ran MiXCR on the 5' RACE reads and lists one entry per CDR3 protein. The profile shows around 770,000 distinct CDR3 sequences, roughly 19% of them singletons. No antigen is known for these receptors. Findings and caveats of the study: Seven or eight highly homologous variants made up a TCR beta motif, and this motif appeared characteristic of ankylosing spondylitis blood.

Sequenced input: blood, either unsorted or a sorted T cell fraction (not recorded which). Receptors originate from a male donor with ankylosing spondylitis.

This sequence joins TRBV6-6 and TRBJ1-1; D ambiguous. Germline V lookup: CDR1 MNHNY, CDR2 SVGAGI (reference sequence). CDR3 length equals 12 residues. The V and J ends lost 3 bases and 8 bases respectively, with 10 bases between them. Here the CDR3 reads CASSYPAVEAFF. CDR3 sequence (DNA): TGTGCCAGCAGTTATCCGGCAGTCGAAGCTTTCTTT.

The gene calls are TRBV6-1 and TRBJ2-1; the match to TRBD2 covers 9 bases. With V trimmed by 5 bases and J by 8 bases, 10 bases remained unmatched. CDR1 MNHNS and CDR2 SASEGT come from the germline V gene. The CDR3 is 15 residues long. The chain's CDR3 is CASSSTSGYSHEQFF. The CDR3 nucleotides read TGTGCCAGCAGTAGTACTAGCGGGTACTCCCATGAGCAGTTCTTC.

This clonotype was seen ten or more times. The CDR3 reads CASSAYRGVKEKLFF. For the CDR3, the DNA is TGTGCCAGCAGTGCGTACAGGGGAGTAAAGGAAAAACTGTTTTTT. The chain joins TRBV12-3 or TRBV12-4 to TRBJ1-4, with 7 bases aligning to TRBD1. This CDR3 is built from 15 residues. Trimming at V came to 5 bases and at J to 8 bases, leaving 11 bases not matched to a gene.

Note on this clonotype: A read error may account for a junction end that differs from germline. The chain recombines TRBV13 with TRBJ2-2; possible D gene TRBD2, 7 bases. This CDR3 region has 15 residues. Germline V gene lookup returns CDR1 PRHDT and CDR2 FYEKMQ (reference sequence). CDR3 nucleotides: TGTGCCAGCACCTTAGGGGGGGCGAACACCGGGGAGCTGTTTTTT. This codes for CASTLGGANTGELFF. Together with reference TRBV13 and TRBJ2-2, the CDR3 gives the full variable domain: AAGVIQSPRHLIKEKRETATLKCYPIPRHDTVYWYQQGPGQDPQFLISFYEKMQSDKGSIPDRFSAQQFSDYHSELNMSSLELGDSALYFCASTLGGANTGELFFGEGSRLTVL.

The gene calls are TRBV29-1 and TRBJ1-2; D not certain. Germline-derived CDR1 and CDR2 are SQVTM and ANQGSEA. The CDR3 contains 12 residues. The V end was cut by 4 bases, the J end by 5 bases, with 11 bases between. CDR3 region: CSVGREGYGYTF. CDR3 nucleotides: TGCAGCGTTGGGCGGGAAGGTTATGGCTACACCTTC.